The next 15 T cell receptor beta chains were all read from a single sample in a study of radiation and T cells in renal cell carcinoma (TCRdb year 2020). This specimen's time point label, per the study, means: baseline pretreatment blood. This sample's treatment or condition label indicates: 15 Gy SBRT to primary tumor, nephrectomy 4 weeks later. Receptors were amplified or captured by the immunoSEQ multiplex PCR assay. TCRdb stores this immuneACCESS table with in-frame sequences only. Part of the clones is absent; in the studies checked, under half of the shortfall reflects unresolved V genes, and no reason is known for the rest. The sample table holds tens of thousands of clones, of which 65% to 85% were seen once. Together, the top ten hold 6% to 8% of the sample. The sample consisted of blood, taken from a patient whose treatment included radiotherapy and nephrectomy. These receptors all come from a man between 60 and 75 years old with renal cell carcinoma.

V and J are TRBV10-2 and TRBJ1-4; maybe TRBD1 (5 bases). CDR1 WSHSY and CDR2 SAAADI come from the germline V gene. The V and J ends lost 4 bases and 7 bases respectively, with 16 bases between them. CDR3 length equals 15 residues. The chain's CDR3 is CASSGYGAWGEKLFF. CDR3 bases: TGCGCCAGCAGTGGATACGGGGCTTGGGGTGAAAAACTGTTTTTT.

The gene calls are TRBV7-2 and TRBJ2-1, with 9 bases fitting TRBD2. The CDR3 totals 14 residues. V was pared by 2 bases and J by 7 bases, with 3 bases of the junction left unmatched. Germline V gene lookup returns CDR1 SGHTA and CDR2 FQGNSA. CDR3 residues: CASSLRRGGNEQFF. CDR3 sequence (DNA): TGTGCCAGCAGCTTACGGCGGGGGGGGAATGAGCAGTTCTTC.

This clone appeared a single time. The chain combines TRBV6-1 with TRBJ2-1, with TRBD1 as a possible D gene (5 bases). The germline gives CDR1 MNHNS, CDR2 SASEGT. Trimming stripped 9 bases from V and 6 bases from J, with 15 bases between. This CDR3 has 13 residues. For the CDR3, the DNA is TGTGCCAGTCGATGGGGCGCAAGCAATGAGCAGTTCTTC. Encoded protein: CASRWGASNEQFF.

This clone was observed a single time. The gene calls are TRBV27 and TRBJ2-1; no clear D gene. The V gene lost 1 base and the J gene lost 5 bases, with 9 bases spanning the gap. Germline values: CDR1 MNHEY, CDR2 SMNVEV (reference sequence). The CDR3 has 14 amino acids. The CDR3, as DNA: TGTGCCAGCAGTTTATTCTTATCCCACAATGAGCAGTTCTTC. Protein product: CASSLFLSHNEQFF.

V and J are TRBV28 and TRBJ2-4; D gene uncertain. CDR1 and CDR2 from the germline V gene are MDHEN and SYDVKM. The CDR3 loop spans 13 amino acids. Trimming stripped 8 bases from V and 6 bases from J, with 14 bases between. The CDR3 DNA is TGTGCCAGCCTTGTCGACAACACAAACATTCAGTACTTC. This sequence encodes CASLVDNTNIQYF.

The chain employs TRBV11-2 and TRBJ2-7; no clear D gene. Germline CDR1 and CDR2: SGHAT and FQNNGV. V was shortened by 5 bases and J by 0 bases, with 8 bases between the two germline ends. This CDR3 has 13 residues. Here the CDR3 DNA reads TGTGCCAGCAGCCTGGAGTTCTCCTACGAGCAGTACTTC. The encoded protein is CASSLEFSYEQYF.

The rearrangement joins TRBV30 to TRBJ2-6; the D call may be TRBD1 or TRBD2 (6 bases each). Germline V gene lookup returns CDR1 GTSNPN and CDR2 SVGIG (reference sequence). The V and J ends lost 3 bases and 0 bases respectively, with 21 bases between them. This CDR3 has 19 amino acids. The CDR3 is CAWRGRTANPPSGANVLTF. The CDR3 DNA follows: TGTGCCTGGAGGGGGAGGACAGCCAACCCACCCTCTGGGGCCAACGTCCTGACTTTC.

V and J are TRBV9 and TRBJ2-5; D remains unclear. The CDR3 is made up of 12 amino acids. Germline V lookup: CDR1 SGDLS, CDR2 YYNGEE. Between the trimmed V and J ends, which lost 2 bases and 3 bases, there was a span of 5 bases. This CDR3 is CASSVREETQYF. CDR3 DNA: TGTGCCAGCAGCGTCCGAGAAGAGACCCAGTACTTC. The full variable domain, completed using reference TRBV9 and TRBJ2-5, is DSGVTQTPKHLITATGQRVTLRCSPRSGDLSVYWYQQSLDQGLQFLIQYYNGEERAKGNILERFSAQQFPDLHSELNLSSLELGDSALYFCASSVREETQYFGPGTRLLVL.

This chain joins TRBV6-1 and TRBJ2-3; D is unclear. Germline values: CDR1 MNHNS, CDR2 SASEGT. V lost 6 bases and J 6 bases, leaving 7 bases between the germline ends. The CDR3 length is 11 residues. The DNA for the CDR3 is TGTGCCAGCAGGTTGGAGGATACGCAGTATTTT. Translation gives CASRLEDTQYF.

The rearrangement joins TRBV2 to TRBJ1-1; the match to TRBD1 covers 7 bases. This CDR3 has 15 residues. Germline V lookup: CDR1 SNHLY, CDR2 FYNNEI. Germline trimming cut 7 bases from V and 1 base from J; bases unmatched to any gene: 9. CDR3 in DNA: TGTGCCAGCACCGCAGCGACAGGGCCGAACACTGAAGCTTTCTTT. Amino acids: CASTAATGPNTEAFF.

The chain has TRBV30 and TRBJ2-7; TRBD1 aligns across 8 bases. Germline V gene sequence: CDR1 GTSNPN, CDR2 SVGIG (reference sequence). The length of the CDR3 is 13 residues. Trimming removed 5 bases from V and 1 base from J; junction bases left unmatched: 4. CDR3 loop: CAWGWTGSYEQYF. The DNA for the CDR3 is TGTGCCTGGGGGTGGACAGGGTCCTACGAGCAGTACTTC.

V gene TRBV11-2 combines with J gene TRBJ1-1; D unclear. V dropped 0 bases and J dropped 10 bases, with 15 bases sitting between them. The CDR3 has 14 amino acids. Germline V gives CDR1 SGHAT, CDR2 FQNNGV. Here the CDR3 DNA reads TGTGCCAGCAGCTTAGAAAGGTTCGCGCGGGGAGCTTTCTTT. This encodes CASSLERFARGAFF.

The chain is built from TRBV11-3 and TRBJ1-2; no clear D gene. The germline V and J ends were trimmed by 1 base and 6 bases, with 12 bases remaining between them. This CDR3 region has 14 residues. CDR1 SGHNT and CDR2 YENEEA come from the germline V gene. The DNA of the CDR3 is TGTGCCAGCAGCTTAGGCGTACCCTACAATGGCTACACCTTC. It is translated as CASSLGVPYNGYTF.

The V and J genes are TRBV5-1 and TRBJ1-6, with D possibly matching TRBD1 (6 bases). The ends were cut back, 4 bases at V and 7 bases at J, with 9 bases in the middle. Germline CDR1 is SGHRS and CDR2 is YFSETQ. This CDR3 is 13 amino acids long. CDR3 sequence (DNA): TGCGCCAGCAGCGCTGGACAGAATTCACCCCTCCACTTT. Amino acid sequence: CASSAGQNSPLHF.

The chain couples TRBV19 to TRBJ2-5; 12 bases align to TRBD2. This CDR3 region has 16 residues. Per the germline V gene, CDR1 is LNHDA and CDR2 is SQIVND (reference sequence). The J segment lost 5 bases and the V segment lost 6 bases, leaving 10 bases of the junction unmatched. The CDR3 sequence is CASRGHLAGGAETQYF. CDR3 in DNA: TGTGCCAGTAGGGGGCATCTAGCGGGAGGGGCGGAGACCCAGTACTTC.